This TCR beta chain was obtained from a study of cytomegalovirus exposure and HLA in healthy donors (dated by TCRdb to 2016 to 2017). With regard to the full study: In an earlier analysis of around 540 of the donors, about 260 Gb of sequence data and just under 120 million unique TCR beta sequences from about 179 million T cells were reported. An early release covering 500 to 750 HLA-typed donors comprised around 300 gigabases of sequencing data and roughly 85 million unique TCR sequences. The genetic ancestry cluster associated with self-reported Caucasian donors included about four fifths of the 398 genotyped donors. The aim of the study was to test whether cataloging public T cell receptors could identify signatures of past pathogen exposure. The study profiled the T cell repertoires of some 610 subjects by immunosequencing and related them to cytomegalovirus serostatus. A separate validation cohort of roughly 130 different subjects was used in addition to the approximately 610-subject first cohort. The study combined high-throughput TCR immunosequencing, statistical association of individual TCRs with disease status, and machine learning to predict cytomegalovirus infection status. A later analysis re-examined previously published TCR beta repertoires from over 500 donors and added high-resolution HLA genotyping to investigate patterns of TCR occurrence. Rather than using new phenotypic data, the later analysis identified candidate immune exposures from TCR beta sequences and from how often those sequences occurred across donors. To decide whether each TCR beta V gene segment behaved as functional or pseudogenic, an earlier analysis of over 500 of the donors relied on high-throughput TCR beta sequencing. Donor age, sex, ethnicity and CMV serostatus were collected together with the repertoire data. In a later genetic analysis, genome-wide SNP genotypes for about three fifths of the roughly 670 donors were used, and that subset was treated as a discovery cohort. Every discovery cohort repertoire had been produced on one sequencing platform. HLA typing covered class I and class II loci at four-digit resolution. Typing coverage differed by locus: A, B, C, DRB1 and DQB1 were typed in roughly 620-630 donors, DQA1 in approximately 520, DPA1 in 600 to 610, and DPB1 in 450 to 480. A handful of DR-DQ haplotypes were handled as single units for association and clustering because linkage in the cohort was strong. Among 300 to 450 genotyped donors of the cohort, an average of around 240,000 unique TCR beta nucleotide sequences were sequenced per donor, roughly 20% of them non-productive.

Here is what the overall study found, with its caveats: A further reported finding was that TCR beta sequences accurately predicted the HLA-A and HLA-B alleles for most subjects in the first cohort. Linkage disequilibrium might explain the correlated functional status among segregating V segments, but an unknown experimental factor could not be excluded. A later genetic analysis associated a missense DCLRE1C variant with V-gene and J-gene trimming of TCR beta chains, and an independent cohort replicated the association. In both the original and validation cohorts, the classifier was reported to diagnose cytomegalovirus status with high specificity and sensitivity. Most TCR sequences were seen in very few donors, while some public TCRs were found in many individuals. Strong co-occurrence of HLA alleles, especially DR and DQ, made assigning TCR associations to individual alleles difficult. A cluster of highly shared sequence variants was judged likely to be a technical artifact of the sequencing pipeline. In the study, 150 to 200 TCR beta chains were listed as associated with cytomegalovirus. HLA typing was unavailable for some donors at each locus, so association tests used only the typed subset. The authors suggested that the approach could potentially be generalized to other disease states and immunological phenotypes. According to a later genetic analysis, donors in an Asian-associated ancestry cluster had fewer N-insertions in productive TCRs than the roughly 660-donor mean. Some IMGT-functional V segments, including TRBV6-2 and TRBV6-3, could not be told apart with the 87-base-pair reads, so those segments were excluded. This cohort had only TCR beta chains sequenced, and the lack of alpha or paired-chain data limited which features could be detected. Specific HLA alleles were associated with over 15,000 TCR beta sequences at a false discovery rate of 0.05 in a later analysis. Most CMV-associated TCR beta chains appeared to be HLA-restricted in a later analysis, and the HLA associations seemed to be driven largely by CMV exposure. Broadly in line with IMGT annotations, most TCR beta V segments showed up in productive rearrangements about 87% or about 30% of the time in an earlier analysis of under 700 of the donors. In vitro tests confirmed that a few of the cytomegalovirus-associated TCR beta chains recognize cytomegalovirus antigens. Sequencing depth was assumed to be roughly uniform across donors in the presence/absence analyses, though that assumption may not hold. Roughly 17 rarely observed V segments, including chromosome 9 orphons, were excluded from the earlier analysis of some 590 of the donors because counts were too low. For the cohort, immune exposure information was limited to CMV serostatus. In a later analysis, HLA-associated TCR beta chains showed more clonal expansion and lower generation probabilities than non-associated chains that were equally common. In a later analysis, TCR association rates were found to vary across HLA loci, with the most associated TCRs seen for DRB1 alleles and the fewest for HLA-C alleles. Several of the top co-occurrence clusters appeared to be linked to parvovirus B19, influenza, CMV and Epstein-Barr virus, according to a later analysis.

Receptor amplification or capture employed the immunoSEQ multiplex PCR assay. The multiplex PCR relied on a mix of 60 forward primers for TCR Vbeta segments and 13 reverse primers for TCR Jbeta segments. A multiplex PCR assay on genomic DNA amplified the CDR3 region of rearranged TCR beta genes. Amplified TCR beta libraries were sequenced as 87-base-pair reads on the Illumina HiSeq System. Regarding the original processing steps: In a later analysis, around 80 million unique TCR beta chains were counted across the roughly 670 repertoires, and around 10 million of these chains were shared by at least two donors. To remove PCR and sequencing errors, raw reads were error-corrected and collapsed into unique sequences using a nearest-neighbor algorithm that merged closely related sequences. Alignment of CDR3 sequences to IMGT reference sequences was used to assign V, D and J gene segments. For a sequence to be retained, a match of at least six nucleotides was required to both a V gene segment and a J gene segment. Rearrangements were called productive when the CDR3 lacked stop codons and stayed in frame with V and J; all others were non-productive. Following IMGT convention, CDR3 was defined as the stretch from the second conserved V-encoded cysteine to the conserved J-encoded phenylalanine. The earlier analysis of fewer than 750 of the donors excluded sequences that lacked an unambiguous match to a single V gene segment. An earlier analysis of 587 of the donors called V segments functional above 56.7% productive rearrangements and segregating when the between-donor standard deviation exceeded 5%. A statistical classification framework was built to diagnose cytomegalovirus status from the catalog of TCR beta chain sequences. In a later analysis, V and J genes were assigned by comparing TCR nucleotide sequences against IMGT/GENE-DB human TR gene sequences. A later analysis assigned CDR3 sequences and most-parsimonious VDJ recombination scenarios with the TCRdist pipeline. A later analysis defined each TCR beta chain by its CDR3 amino acid sequence plus V-gene family, and excluded reads lacking a unique V-gene family. A later analysis removed several hundred highly shared, low-generation-probability nucleotide sequences to deal with suspected cross-contamination and a sequencing artifact. In a later analysis, a clonal expansion index for each public chain was calculated from normalized within-repertoire ranks of inferred template counts. In a later analysis, generation probabilities were computed with a VDJ recombination model fitted to out-of-frame rearrangements, and the resulting probabilities were checked against IGoR. In a later analysis, hypergeometric tests were used to score TCR-TCR, TCR-HLA and TCR-CMV co-occurrence, with a repertoire-size bias correction applied to TCR pairs. To estimate false discovery rates, a later analysis permuted the HLA or CMV assignments 20 times. In a later analysis, co-occurring TCRs were grouped using DBSCAN, with TCRdist sequence similarity added in when clustering inside HLA-allele-positive subsets. Repertoires with fewer than 30,000 or more than 120,000 public chains were left out of co-occurrence clustering, as were about 5 repertoires with anomalous nucleotide sharing. TCRdb took over this immuneACCESS table, retaining in-frame rearrangements with V and J assigned. Such tables are incomplete; in checked studies, under half of the missing clones stem from an unresolved V gene, and the remainder is unexplained. D and trimming come from the DNA, and the V and J calls and clone size come from that table. Within this sample are about 120,000 clones, with about 86% of them counted one time only. 2% to 2.5% of the sample lies in the top ten.

The cysteine opens and the phenylalanine closes a CDR3 of 14 amino acids. Solely the CDR3 DNA is kept, with 42 bases framed from the first base. Relative to germline, V is 10 bases shorter and J is 3 bases shorter, with 18 bases between their ends. The germline V gene supplies CDR1 ENHRY and CDR2 SYGVKD. The cohort comprised more than 550 healthy bone marrow donors. At the time of sampling, all cohort members were nominally healthy, though unrecorded immune exposures were likely present. The donor tested CMV seronegative and was one of the 352 seronegative cohort members. A peripheral blood sample was collected from each donor, and TCR beta sequencing was performed on peripheral blood mononuclear cells. The Qiagen DNeasy Blood Extraction Kit was used to extract genomic DNA from the blood cell samples. For this clone: Its target antigen remains unknown. Base-call qualities are not available, and no considerably larger clone is one nucleotide away.

This receptor chain uses TRBV10-3 and TRBJ1-1; the D gene is possibly TRBD1, with 6 bases matching. The clonotype comes from a middle-aged woman in good health and CMV-seronegative. Source material: PBMCs. The CDR3 sequence is CATEGGERDTEAFF. In nucleotides, the sequence is TGTGCCACCGAGGGGGGGGAGCGGGACACTGAAGCTTTCTTT.